This T cell receptor beta chain derives from a study of T cell repertoires in cytomegalovirus infection. Study as a whole: In the study, CMV epitopes included recently identified HLA-C-restricted and well-studied HLA-B-restricted ones.

There are 13 residues in the CDR3. V dropped 1 base and J dropped 6 bases, with 7 bases sitting between them. Per the germline V gene, CDR1 is SGDLS and CDR2 is YYNGEE. TCRdb re-called the reads with MiXCR, one entry per CDR3 protein. The data show approximately 990,000 distinct CDR3 sequences, roughly 31% seen once. Turning to this clonotype: Its cognate antigen is unknown.

The receptor was isolated from a human donor in good health (CMV status not recorded). Some clones in this sample may be carry-over from other donors' samples. This chain joins TRBV9 and TRBJ2-2; D is unclear. The source was cultured CD8+ T cells from PBMCs, collected from culture after CMV antigen stimulation. The CDR3 sequence: CASSVKDAGELFF. Written as DNA, the CDR3 is TGTGCCAGCAGCGTAAAAGACGCCGGGGAGCTGTTTTTT.